Shown below are 24 T cell receptor beta chains from a single sample sequenced in a study of response to subunit inactivated influenza vaccine. TCRdb reprocessed the RT-PCR reads with MiXCR, giving one entry per CDR3 protein. The sample has around 600,000 distinct CDR3 sequences, 11% seen once. This sample also belongs to another study, concerning T cells expressing NK-cell markers. That source reports: In generating TCR beta cDNA, 5'RACE template switching with UMIs was used.

The sequencing used PBMCs from blood, collected on the day of vaccination. These receptors all come from a man in his fifties or sixties who received an inactivated influenza vaccine.

The CDR3 loop is CASTRTGDVYEQYF. The CDR3 coding sequence is TGTGCCAGCACCAGGACAGGGGATGTCTACGAGCAGTACTTC. V usage is TRBV12-3 or TRBV12-4 and J usage is TRBJ2-7, with 9 bases identical to TRBD1. V shed 7 bases and J 3 bases; nucleotides not matched to a gene: 7. The length of the CDR3 is 14 residues.

Note on this clonotype: A read error may produce the germline difference seen at one junction end. The CDR3 here is CDSSQRRGGDTEAFF. CDR3 nucleotides: TGCGACAGCAGCCAGCGCAGGGGCGGTGACACTGAAGCTTTCTTT. The V and J genes are TRBV4-1 and TRBJ1-1, with D tentatively TRBD1 (6 bases). In germline, CDR1 is MGHRA, CDR2 YSYEKL. The CDR3 is 15 amino acids.

V gene TRBV6-2 or TRBV6-3 combines with J gene TRBJ2-2, with TRBD1 matching over 8 bases. The CDR3 consists of 20 residues. In germline, CDR1 is MNHEY, CDR2 SVGEGT. V shed 0 bases and J 3 bases; nucleotides not matched to a gene: 15. The CDR3 region has the DNA TGTGCCAGCAGTTACTCGATGGTGGTAGCAGGGGGCCCGGACACCGGGGAGCTGTTTTTT. Amino acid sequence: CASSYSMVVAGGPDTGELFF.

This clonotype was recorded at least ten times. This chain uses TRBV19 with TRBJ1-2; D gene unclear. This CDR3 spans 13 amino acids. Germline CDR1 reads LNHDA; CDR2 reads SQIVND (reference sequence). The V end was cut by 3 bases, the J end by 2 bases, with 7 bases between. CDR3 loop: CASSIVVNYGYTF. CDR3 bases: TGTGCCAGTAGTATCGTGGTCAACTATGGCTACACCTTC.

This clonotype was recorded a few times. J is TRBJ2-5 and V is TRBV28; no definite D call. The germline V and J ends were trimmed by 6 bases and 2 bases, with 7 bases remaining between them. The germline V gene has CDR1 MDHEN and CDR2 SYDVKM. The CDR3 totals 12 residues. The CDR3 coding sequence is TGTGCCAGCAGGGTACAGCAAGAGACCCAGTACTTC. This codes for CASRVQQETQYF.

This chain links TRBV20-1 with TRBJ2-7; no clear D gene. Trimming removed 0 bases from V and 2 bases from J, with 8 bases in between. This CDR3 has 13 residues. Germline V lookup: CDR1 DFQATT, CDR2 SNEGSKA (reference sequence). The CDR3, as DNA: TGCAGTGCTAGAGACATTAATGCCTACGAGCAGTACTTC. Amino acids: CSARDINAYEQYF.

The chain recombines TRBV29-1 with TRBJ2-1, with TRBD2 as a possible D gene (6 bases). This CDR3 has 16 amino acids. Trimming took 3 bases from V and 0 from J, leaving 15 bases between them. Germline assignment: CDR1 SQVTM and CDR2 ANQGSEA. The DNA of the CDR3 is TGCAGCGTTGAGGTGGGGGAGGCCCGCTCCTACAATGAGCAGTTCTTC. Its translation: CSVEVGEARSYNEQFF.

This clonotype was observed a single time. The chain recombines TRBV28 with TRBJ2-7, with D tentatively TRBD1 (5 bases). Germline CDR1 and CDR2: MDHEN and SYDVKM. The CDR3 extends over 14 amino acids. V lost 6 bases to trimming and J lost 6 bases, with 18 bases between them. In DNA, the CDR3 is TGTGCCAGCAGGTCTCAGGGTTTGGCCTCCGAGCAGTACTTC. It yields the protein CASRSQGLASEQYF.

The V and J genes are TRBV18 and TRBJ2-1; 11 bases are a match to TRBD2. Germline loops: CDR1 KGHSH, CDR2 LQKENI. J lost 2 bases, V lost 5 bases, and 2 bases had no gene match. The CDR3 has 15 amino acids. The DNA of the CDR3 is TGTGCCAGCTCAAAGACTAGCGGGACCTACAATGAGCAGTTCTTC. Translating it yields CASSKTSGTYNEQFF.

This clonotype was recorded a few times. CDR3 protein: CASSQGGRWGQYF. The CDR3 DNA reads TGTGCCAGCAGCCAGGGCGGGCGCTGGGGGCAGTACTTC. The chain has TRBV4-2 and TRBJ2-7, with D possibly being TRBD2 (5 bases). The CDR3 sequence is 13 residues long. V lost 3 bases and J 9 bases, leaving 15 bases between the germline ends. Germline V gene lookup returns CDR1 LGHNA and CDR2 YNFKEQ.

At least ten counts were recorded for this clonotype. This rearrangement joins TRBV9 to TRBJ2-1, with no clear D. V shed 3 bases and J shed 10 bases, with 14 bases lying between them. The CDR3 covers 13 residues. Germline V lookup: CDR1 SGDLS, CDR2 YYNGEE. The CDR3 DNA follows: TGTGCCAGCAGCGGAGGTCCCTCCGACGAGCAGTTCTTC. Translating it yields CASSGGPSDEQFF.

This chain connects TRBV29-1 to TRBJ2-7; 11 positions match TRBD2. The CDR3 consists of 13 residues. CDR1 is SQVTM and CDR2 is ANQGSEA in the germline V gene. Trimming at V came to 6 bases and at J to 1 base, leaving 2 bases not matched to a gene. CDR3 protein: CSVTSGVSYEQYF. The CDR3 DNA sequence: TGCAGCGTGACTAGCGGGGTATCCTACGAGCAGTACTTC.

This chain joins TRBV12-3 or TRBV12-4 and TRBJ1-2, with D possibly being TRBD1 (6 bases). Trimming shortened V by 6 bases and J by 8 bases, and 16 bases separated the two germline ends. The CDR3 spans 13 residues. The CDR3: CASSQGYGGGYTF. DNA of the CDR3: TGTGCCAGCAGCCAGGGGTACGGGGGCGGCTACACCTTC.

V usage is TRBV20-1 and J usage is TRBJ2-1, with a tentative D call TRBD2 (6 bases). Germline V lookup: CDR1 DFQATT, CDR2 SNEGSKA (reference sequence). V was clipped by 0 bases and J by 7 bases, with 16 bases between them. CDR3 length: 15 residues. CDR3 in DNA: TGCAGTGCTAGAGAGCCGGGCGGGAAAGCTAATGAGCAGTTCTTC. This translates into CSAREPGGKANEQFF.

This clonotype was picked up a small number of times. The chain is built from TRBV6-2 or TRBV6-3 and TRBJ2-1, with D perhaps matching TRBD1 or TRBD2 (5 bases each). V lost 0 bases, J lost 14 bases, and 14 bases lay in between. This CDR3 region has 13 residues. Germline CDR1 MNHEY, CDR2 SVGEGT. Written as DNA, the CDR3 is TGTGCCAGCAGTTACTCGGCAGGGAGAAACGAGTTCTTC. It translates to CASSYSAGRNEFF.

About this clonotype: A read error may account for a junction end that differs from germline. The CDR3 DNA is TGTGCCAGCAGTTCCGGGACGGTAGTCCACAGATACGCAGTATTT. This translates into CASSSGTVVHRYAVF. The V call is TRBV28, the J call TRBJ2-3; D is perhaps TRBD1 or TRBD2 (5 bases each). The CDR3 is 15 residues long. Germline-derived CDR1 and CDR2 are MDHEN and SYDVKM.

V usage is TRBV28 and J usage is TRBJ1-2; no firm D call. The germline gives CDR1 MDHEN, CDR2 SYDVKM. V dropped 5 bases and J dropped 9 bases, with 16 bases sitting between them. CDR3 length equals 13 residues. The CDR3 DNA sequence: TGTGCCAGCAGTCGCGGAGGGAGGGCAAGCTACACCTTC. It encodes CASSRGGRASYTF.

The gene calls are TRBV5-1 and TRBJ2-1, with D uncertain. CDR1 and CDR2 (germline): SGHRS, YFSETQ. This CDR3 region has 13 residues. Trimming pared 0 bases from V and 9 bases from J, leaving 10 bases between. CDR3 coding DNA: TGCGCCAGCAGCTTGGGGCCTTTCCGTGAGCAGTTCTTC. This encodes CASSLGPFREQFF.

This clonotype has only a few counts. This rearrangement joins TRBV28 to TRBJ1-5, with 8 positions matching TRBD1. CDR1 and CDR2 from the germline V gene are MDHEN and SYDVKM. This CDR3 region has 14 residues. V trimming: 6 bases; J trimming: 2 bases; junction bases outside the gene matches: 3. CDR3: CASRTTGGNQPQHF. CDR3 sequence (DNA): TGTGCCAGCAGAACGACAGGGGGCAATCAGCCCCAGCATTTT.

This clonotype was counted a single time. The chain has TRBV24-1 and TRBJ2-3; D is possibly TRBD1 (5 bases). The CDR3 length is 14 residues. CDR1 is KGHDR and CDR2 is SFDVKD in the germline V gene. The ends were cut back, 9 bases at V and 0 bases at J, with 12 bases in the middle. CDR3 sequence reads: CATQGGYSTDTQYF. For the CDR3, the DNA is TGTGCCACCCAGGGCGGATATAGCACAGATACGCAGTATTTT.

The chain is built from TRBV19 and TRBJ2-3; 8 positions match TRBD2. The CDR3 has 18 amino acids. The V gene's germline CDR1 is LNHDA and CDR2 SQIVND (reference sequence). V lost 6 bases and J lost 0; bases outside the gene matches: 14. The CDR3 loop reads CASSRAGLALESTDTQYF. The CDR3 DNA follows: TGTGCCAGTAGCAGAGCTGGACTAGCTCTTGAGAGCACAGATACGCAGTATTTT.

This clonotype has a handful of counts. This chain links TRBV20-1 with TRBJ1-4; D call uncertain. The CDR3 runs 13 residues. V was pared by 3 bases and J by 8 bases, with 13 bases between. Germline CDR1 DFQATT, CDR2 SNEGSKA (reference sequence). The CDR3 DNA reads as TGCAGTGCTAGGGCCAGAGAGGGAGAAAAACTGTTTTTT. Its translation: CSARAREGEKLFF.

V usage is TRBV24-1 and J usage is TRBJ2-3; 10 bases fit TRBD2. The CDR3 has 18 amino acids. In germline, CDR1 is KGHDR, CDR2 SFDVKD. The junction had 14 bases not matched to a gene; V was cut back by 9 bases and J by 0 bases. The CDR3 loop is CATLESLAGDSSTDTQYF. CDR3 sequence (DNA): TGTGCCACCCTTGAATCCCTAGCGGGGGACTCTAGCACAGATACGCAGTATTTT.

This clonotype has only a few counts. This rearrangement joins TRBV7-9 to TRBJ2-2; D uncertain. This CDR3 spans 12 amino acids. V lost 11 bases and J 4 bases, leaving 11 bases between the germline ends. Germline CDR1 reads SEHNR; CDR2 reads FQNEAQ (reference sequence). In DNA, the CDR3 is TGTGCCCCCACGTGGCCCACCGGGGAGCTGTTTTTT. Translating gives CAPTWPTGELFF.